These 15 T cell receptor beta chains came from one sample sequenced in a study of blood T cell repertoires in COVID-19. TCRdb's copy holds only in-frame clones and misses some; the assay was immunoSEQ multiplex PCR. The profile shows around 140,000 clones, 80% to 90% of them singletons. The specimen was peripheral blood. The receptor set was obtained from a woman in her forties or fifties with acute or convalescent COVID-19.

V usage is TRBV19 and J usage is TRBJ1-4; 11 bases map to TRBD1. The V gene end was trimmed by 1 base and the J gene end by 7 bases; junction bases not matched to a gene: 5. This CDR3 is 16 amino acids long. Germline loops: CDR1 LNHDA, CDR2 SQIVND (reference sequence). CDR3 in DNA: TGTGCCAGTAGTATAGTTGCGGGACAGGGGGGTGAAAAACTGTTTTTT. It translates to CASSIVAGQGGEKLFF. Drawing the rest from reference TRBV19 and TRBJ1-4, the complete variable domain is DGGITQSPKYLFRKEGQNVTLSCEQNLNHDAMYWYRQDPGQGLRLIYYSQIVNDFQKGDIAEGYSVSREKKESFPLTVTSAQKNPTAFYLCASSIVAGQGGEKLFFGSGTQLSVL.

The genes are TRBV6-5 and TRBJ1-5, with 8 bases identical to TRBD1. CDR1 is MNHEY and CDR2 is SVGAGI in the germline V gene. Trimming took 6 bases from V and 6 from J; bases not matched to a gene: 10. This CDR3 is 15 amino acids long. The CDR3 spells CASRGQGLQGQPQHF. CDR3 DNA sequence: TGTGCCAGCAGAGGACAGGGCTTACAAGGTCAGCCCCAGCATTTT.

In its sample, this clone was seen once. The V gene is TRBV18, the J gene TRBJ2-7; D remains ambiguous. Per germline, CDR1 KGHSH and CDR2 LQKENI. V gave up 3 bases and J gave up 4 bases, with 16 bases separating them. This CDR3 is built from 15 residues. For the CDR3, the DNA is TGTGCCAGCTCACCCTCCTTCCGCCCCACTTACGAGCAGTACTTC. It yields the protein CASSPSFRPTYEQYF.

This rearrangement joins TRBV3-1 (or the pseudogene TRBV3-2) to TRBJ1-5; no reliable D call. The CDR3 contains 13 residues. The germline V gene has CDR1 LGHDT and CDR2 YNNKEL (reference sequence). The V and J ends lost 1 base and 6 bases respectively, with 7 bases between them. Here the CDR3 DNA reads TGTGCCAGCAGCCAAGTCGGAGCTCAGCCCCAGCATTTT. It yields the protein CASSQVGAQPQHF.

The chain has TRBV5-4 and TRBJ2-7, with D perhaps matching TRBD2 (6 bases). Trimming pared 4 bases from V and 3 bases from J, leaving 11 bases between. The CDR3 sequence is 13 residues long. CDR1 SGHNT and CDR2 YYREEE come from the germline V gene (reference sequence). CDR3 amino acids: CASSKTRDYEQYF. The CDR3 DNA reads as TGTGCCAGCAGCAAGACTAGAGACTACGAGCAGTACTTC.

The chain uses TRBV9 and TRBJ2-1; D might be TRBD2 (6 bases). The germline V gene has CDR1 SGDLS and CDR2 YYNGEE. The V end lost 2 bases, the J end lost 8 bases, and 11 bases lay between the germline ends. There are 13 residues in the CDR3. CDR3 loop: CASSVGLRDEQFF. CDR3 nucleotide sequence: TGTGCCAGCAGCGTCGGACTACGGGATGAGCAGTTCTTC.

The V and J genes are TRBV6-5 and TRBJ2-1; 10 nucleotides agree with TRBD2. Germline CDR1 is MNHEY and CDR2 is SVGAGI. The CDR3 contains 16 residues. After removal of 2 bases from V and 10 bases from J, the junction contained 11 bases not matched to a gene. This CDR3 reads CASSYGPELAGDEQFF. CDR3 in DNA: TGTGCCAGCAGTTACGGTCCTGAGCTAGCGGGAGACGAGCAGTTCTTC.

The chain links TRBV7-6 to TRBJ2-5; D is possibly TRBD2 (5 bases). V was cut by 2 bases and J by 2 bases, with 6 bases left in between. CDR1 is SGHVS, CDR2 FNYEAQ, per germline. The CDR3 runs 13 residues. CDR3 DNA sequence: TGTGCCAGCAGCTTATCGGGACAAGAGACCCAGTACTTC. Translated, it gives CASSLSGQETQYF.

This clone was counted only a few times. J is TRBJ1-4 and V is TRBV6-6, with TRBD1 matching over 10 bases. Germline V lookup: CDR1 MNHNY, CDR2 SVGAGI (reference sequence). V shed 8 bases, J shed 8 bases, and the junction held 8 bases outside the gene matches. The CDR3 contains 14 residues. The CDR3 DNA is TGTGCCAGCTCGACCGGGACAGGGGACGAAAAACTGTTTTTT. Translating gives CASSTGTGDEKLFF.

The table lists this clone with a few counts. The chain recombines TRBV21-1 with TRBJ1-5; no DNA check was done on the table's D call, TRBD1. TRBV21-1 is assigned pseudogene status. The CDR3 contains 12 residues. CDR3 loop: CASSGQGQPQHF. The CDR3 nucleotides are TGTGCCAGCAGCGGACAGGGTCAGCCCCAGCATTTT.

The CDR3: CASGPPGQIYGYTF. The CDR3 DNA sequence: TGTGCTAGTGGGCCGCCGGGACAGATTTATGGCTACACCTTC. The chain couples TRBV12-5 to TRBJ1-2; 7 nucleotides line up with TRBD1. Germline-derived CDR1 and CDR2 are LGHNT and FRNRAP. The CDR3 is 14 residues long. Trimming cost V 6 bases and J 5 bases; bases outside gene matches: 9. The variable domain in full, completed from reference TRBV12-5 and TRBJ1-2, reads DARVTQTPRHKVTEMGQEVTMRCQPILGHNTVFWYRQTMMQGLELLAYFRNRAPLDDSGMPKDRFSAEMPDATLATLKIQPSEPRDSAVYFCASGPPGQIYGYTFGSGTRLTVV.

The J gene is TRBJ2-1, the V gene TRBV11-2, with 10 bases lining up with TRBD2. The germline gives CDR1 SGHAT, CDR2 FQNNGV. Losses at the gene ends were 4 bases for V and 4 bases for J; bases not matched to a gene: 4. This CDR3 spans 15 amino acids. DNA of the CDR3: TGTGCCAGCAGCTCTATAGCGGGGGGATACAATGAGCAGTTCTTC. Translation: CASSSIAGGYNEQFF.

The rearrangement joins TRBV5-1 to TRBJ2-3; 11 bases map to TRBD2. J gave up 0 bases and V 4 bases, and 7 bases lay outside the gene matches. This CDR3 region has 17 residues. Germline-derived CDR1 and CDR2 are SGHRS and YFSETQ. CDR3 sequence (DNA): TGCGCCAGCAGCCTTACGACTAGCGGGGCTAGCACAGATACGCAGTATTTT. Protein: CASSLTTSGASTDTQYF.

This clone was observed a single time. The chain is built from TRBV5-1 and TRBJ1-3, with D possibly matching TRBD1 (5 bases). V was clipped by 2 bases and J by 0 bases, with 15 bases between them. Germline V gene data show CDR1 as SGHRS and CDR2 as YFSETQ. This CDR3 comprises 17 residues. The CDR3 coding sequence is TGCGCCAGCAGCTTAGATGGGGCTTTACTCTCTGGAAACACCATATATTTT. This gives the protein CASSLDGALLSGNTIYF.

V usage is TRBV10-3 and J usage is TRBJ2-7; 10 bases line up with TRBD2. This CDR3 comprises 16 residues. Germline V lookup: CDR1 ENHRY, CDR2 SYGVKD. J gave up 3 bases and V 0 bases, and 5 bases lay outside the gene matches. The CDR3 sequence is CAISESLASGSYEQYF. The CDR3 region has the DNA TGTGCCATCAGTGAGTCGCTGGCTAGCGGGAGCTACGAGCAGTACTTC.